This T cell receptor (beta chain) stems from a study of cytomegalovirus exposure and HLA in healthy donors (dated by TCRdb to about 2017). Background for the entire study: A later analysis indicated that the 120 validation repertoires were generated on the platform also employed for the roughly 650 repertoires of the first cohort. The aim of the study was to test whether cataloging public T cell receptors could identify signatures of past pathogen exposure. In addition to the first cohort of 666 subjects, a separate validation cohort of 100 to 150 different subjects was used. To predict cytomegalovirus infection status, the study combined high-throughput TCR immunosequencing, statistical association of individual TCRs with disease status, and machine learning.

CDR1 and CDR2 were assigned from the germline V gene as SGHDT and YYEEEE. Including the terminal cysteine and phenylalanine, the CDR3 comprises 18 residues. Only the CDR3 DNA is retained, 54 bases long and in frame from the first base. V has 4 bases trimmed and J has 1 base trimmed; junction bases matching no gene number 9. Concerning this clone: The antigen it recognizes is unknown. Qualities for individual bases were not recorded, and no much larger clone is one base off.

Library generation was performed with the immunoSEQ multiplex PCR assay. The published analysis was carried out like this. To diagnose cytomegalovirus status from the catalog of TCR beta chain sequences, a statistical classification framework was built. The immuneACCESS repertoire file appears here via TCRdb, limited to in-frame rearrangements. These files lack a portion of the clones; in checked studies, under half of the deficit traces to unresolved V genes, and the cause of the others is not known. V and J calls and clone size come straight from that table; D and trimming were deduced from the DNA. Present in this sample are under 300,000 clones, 86% of which were seen just once. The top ten constitute 1% to 1.5% of the sample. The donors were included in the validation cohort of over a hundred subjects, a group kept apart from the roughly 680-subject first cohort. Broader findings and caveats from the paper: In the study, about 150 TCR beta chains were listed as associated with cytomegalovirus. In vitro tests confirmed that a few of the cytomegalovirus-associated TCR beta chains recognize cytomegalovirus antigens. A later analysis found that TCRs clustered in the first cohort also tended to co-occur in the 120 validation repertoires, with roughly 95% of cluster scores above 0. The classifier was reported to diagnose cytomegalovirus status with high specificity and sensitivity in both the original and validation cohorts. All 120 or so repertoires were used to score co-occurrence in the validation cohort in a later analysis, because that analysis had no HLA typing for the cohort. Most TCR sequences were observed very rarely across donors, whereas some public TCRs were present in many individuals. The authors suggested that the approach could potentially be extended to other disease states and immunological phenotypes.

The sample comprised PBMCs. The sequence is built from TRBV5-6 and TRBJ2-5; a stretch of 14 junction bases matches TRBD2. This receptor was obtained from a woman aged 25 to 45 in good health and CMV-seropositive. At the DNA level, the sequence is TGTGCCAGCAGCGGAGGGACTAGCGGGAGCTGGGTCCAAGAGACCCAGTACTTC. Its protein product is CASSGGTSGSWVQETQYF.